This paragraph covers one TCR beta chain sequence. Seattle researchers signed up patients amid active infection and tracked them longitudinally. As originally analysed: Estimation of nucleated cell counts was performed using reference gene primer amplification. The data were produced by immunoSEQ multiplex PCR, yet TCRdb's version contains in-frame clones alone and is incomplete. For V, J and clone size, that table is used; D and trimming come from the DNA. Seen here are 120,000 to 150,000 clones, about 88% observed once, and the top ten hold approximately 2.5%. These data originate in a study of blood T cell repertoires in COVID-19. The wider study: Sample material is recorded as cDNA or gDNA derived from T cells, B-cell-depleted T cells, or PBMCs.

V was clipped by 7 bases and J by 9 bases, with 10 bases between them. CDR3 size: 11 residues. The V gene's germline CDR1 is SNHLY and CDR2 FYNNEI. The V and J genes are TRBV2 and TRBJ1-5; possibly TRBD1 for D (5 bases). Sample: peripheral blood. This clonotype originated in a human donor with COVID-19, enrolled during active disease. The donor label of this sample is uncertain. CDR3 amino acids: CASTGVGPQHF. The CDR3 DNA follows: TGTGCCAGCACGGGGGTCGGGCCCCAGCATTTT.